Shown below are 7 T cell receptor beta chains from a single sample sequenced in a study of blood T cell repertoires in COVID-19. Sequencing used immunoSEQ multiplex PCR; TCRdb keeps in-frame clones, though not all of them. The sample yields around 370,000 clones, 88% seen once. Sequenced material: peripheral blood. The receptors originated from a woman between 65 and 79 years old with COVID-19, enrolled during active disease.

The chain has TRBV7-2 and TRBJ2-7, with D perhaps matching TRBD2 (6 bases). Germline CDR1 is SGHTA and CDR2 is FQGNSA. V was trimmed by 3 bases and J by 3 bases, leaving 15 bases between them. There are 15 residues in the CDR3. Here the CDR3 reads CASSFPRGSDYEQYF. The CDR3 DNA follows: TGTGCCAGCAGCTTCCCCCGGGGGTCTGACTACGAGCAGTACTTC.

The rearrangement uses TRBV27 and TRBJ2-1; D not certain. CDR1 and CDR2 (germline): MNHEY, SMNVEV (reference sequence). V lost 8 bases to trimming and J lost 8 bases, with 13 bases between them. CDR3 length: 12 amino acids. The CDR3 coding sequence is TGTGCCAGCCGGAGTACCGGCCATGAGCAGTTCTTC. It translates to CASRSTGHEQFF.

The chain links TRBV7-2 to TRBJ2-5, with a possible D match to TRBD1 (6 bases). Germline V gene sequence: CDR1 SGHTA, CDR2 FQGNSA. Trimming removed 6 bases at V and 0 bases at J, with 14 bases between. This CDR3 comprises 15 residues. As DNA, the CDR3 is TGTGCCAGCAGGGGGGCCAGGGGAAACCAAGAGACCCAGTACTTC. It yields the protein CASRGARGNQETQYF. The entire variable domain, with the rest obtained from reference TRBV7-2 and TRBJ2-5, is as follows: GAGVSQSPSNKVTEKGKDVELRCDPISGHTALYWYRQSLGQGLEFLIYFQGNSAPDKSGLPSDRFSAERTGGSVSTLTIQRTQQEDSAVYLCASRGARGNQETQYFGPGTRLLVL.

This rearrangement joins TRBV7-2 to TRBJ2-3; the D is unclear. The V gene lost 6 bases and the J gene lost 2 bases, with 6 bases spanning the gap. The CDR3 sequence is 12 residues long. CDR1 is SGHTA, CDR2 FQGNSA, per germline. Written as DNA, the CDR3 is TGTGCCAGCAGTTATATCACAGATACGCAGTATTTT. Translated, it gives CASSYITDTQYF.

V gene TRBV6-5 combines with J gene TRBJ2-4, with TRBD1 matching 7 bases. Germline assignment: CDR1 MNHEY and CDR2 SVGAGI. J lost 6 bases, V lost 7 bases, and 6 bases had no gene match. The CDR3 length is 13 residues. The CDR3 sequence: CASTPQGTNIQYF. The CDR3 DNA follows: TGTGCCAGCACCCCACAGGGGACAAACATTCAGTACTTC.

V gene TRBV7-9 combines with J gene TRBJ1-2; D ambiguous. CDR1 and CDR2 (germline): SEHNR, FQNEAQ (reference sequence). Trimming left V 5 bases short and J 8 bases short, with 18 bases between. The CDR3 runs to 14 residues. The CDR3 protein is CASSQVIGLMGYTF. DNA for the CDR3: TGTGCCAGCAGCCAGGTAATCGGCCTCATGGGCTACACCTTC.

This CDR3 is CASSGINYGYTF. As DNA, the CDR3 is TGTGCCAGCTCCGGGATTAACTATGGCTACACCTTC. This sequence joins TRBV18 and TRBJ1-2; D unresolved. Germline values: CDR1 KGHSH, CDR2 LQKENI. CDR3 length: 12 residues. V lost 6 bases to trimming and J lost 1 base, with 6 bases between them.